This T cell receptor (beta chain) was captured by sequencing in a study of regulatory T cells in long-lasting Graves disease. Study-wide findings and caveats: TRBV28 was favored in persistent disease, as were TRBJ1-2 and TRBJ2-5. Small sample size may have lowered accuracy.

The time point here: newly diagnosed GD, antithyroid drugs for less than 3 months. Extracted PBMC RNA gave rise to the TCR library. Germline CDR1 SGHTA, CDR2 FQGTGA. The CDR3 has 16 residues. Trimming pared 5 bases from V and 3 bases from J, leaving 14 bases between. This clonotype came up many times. The antigen is not known. Construction of the TCR beta libraries employed iRepertoire HTBI primers in conjunction with Arm-PCR of CDR3 regions. TCRdb analysed the multiplex PCR reads with MiXCR anew, one entry per CDR3 protein. The sample lists under 250,000 distinct CDR3 sequences; 20% to 25% were seen once.

The chain uses TRBV7-3 and TRBJ2-6; D unresolved. The receptor was derived from a female donor with Graves disease. The sequencing used peripheral blood mononuclear cells (PBMCs), collected at new diagnosis, from a patient treated with antithyroid drugs. This CDR3 reads CASSPTSAFGANVLTF. The CDR3, as DNA: TGTGCCAGCAGCCCCACCTCGGCCTTTGGGGCCAACGTCCTGACTTTC.